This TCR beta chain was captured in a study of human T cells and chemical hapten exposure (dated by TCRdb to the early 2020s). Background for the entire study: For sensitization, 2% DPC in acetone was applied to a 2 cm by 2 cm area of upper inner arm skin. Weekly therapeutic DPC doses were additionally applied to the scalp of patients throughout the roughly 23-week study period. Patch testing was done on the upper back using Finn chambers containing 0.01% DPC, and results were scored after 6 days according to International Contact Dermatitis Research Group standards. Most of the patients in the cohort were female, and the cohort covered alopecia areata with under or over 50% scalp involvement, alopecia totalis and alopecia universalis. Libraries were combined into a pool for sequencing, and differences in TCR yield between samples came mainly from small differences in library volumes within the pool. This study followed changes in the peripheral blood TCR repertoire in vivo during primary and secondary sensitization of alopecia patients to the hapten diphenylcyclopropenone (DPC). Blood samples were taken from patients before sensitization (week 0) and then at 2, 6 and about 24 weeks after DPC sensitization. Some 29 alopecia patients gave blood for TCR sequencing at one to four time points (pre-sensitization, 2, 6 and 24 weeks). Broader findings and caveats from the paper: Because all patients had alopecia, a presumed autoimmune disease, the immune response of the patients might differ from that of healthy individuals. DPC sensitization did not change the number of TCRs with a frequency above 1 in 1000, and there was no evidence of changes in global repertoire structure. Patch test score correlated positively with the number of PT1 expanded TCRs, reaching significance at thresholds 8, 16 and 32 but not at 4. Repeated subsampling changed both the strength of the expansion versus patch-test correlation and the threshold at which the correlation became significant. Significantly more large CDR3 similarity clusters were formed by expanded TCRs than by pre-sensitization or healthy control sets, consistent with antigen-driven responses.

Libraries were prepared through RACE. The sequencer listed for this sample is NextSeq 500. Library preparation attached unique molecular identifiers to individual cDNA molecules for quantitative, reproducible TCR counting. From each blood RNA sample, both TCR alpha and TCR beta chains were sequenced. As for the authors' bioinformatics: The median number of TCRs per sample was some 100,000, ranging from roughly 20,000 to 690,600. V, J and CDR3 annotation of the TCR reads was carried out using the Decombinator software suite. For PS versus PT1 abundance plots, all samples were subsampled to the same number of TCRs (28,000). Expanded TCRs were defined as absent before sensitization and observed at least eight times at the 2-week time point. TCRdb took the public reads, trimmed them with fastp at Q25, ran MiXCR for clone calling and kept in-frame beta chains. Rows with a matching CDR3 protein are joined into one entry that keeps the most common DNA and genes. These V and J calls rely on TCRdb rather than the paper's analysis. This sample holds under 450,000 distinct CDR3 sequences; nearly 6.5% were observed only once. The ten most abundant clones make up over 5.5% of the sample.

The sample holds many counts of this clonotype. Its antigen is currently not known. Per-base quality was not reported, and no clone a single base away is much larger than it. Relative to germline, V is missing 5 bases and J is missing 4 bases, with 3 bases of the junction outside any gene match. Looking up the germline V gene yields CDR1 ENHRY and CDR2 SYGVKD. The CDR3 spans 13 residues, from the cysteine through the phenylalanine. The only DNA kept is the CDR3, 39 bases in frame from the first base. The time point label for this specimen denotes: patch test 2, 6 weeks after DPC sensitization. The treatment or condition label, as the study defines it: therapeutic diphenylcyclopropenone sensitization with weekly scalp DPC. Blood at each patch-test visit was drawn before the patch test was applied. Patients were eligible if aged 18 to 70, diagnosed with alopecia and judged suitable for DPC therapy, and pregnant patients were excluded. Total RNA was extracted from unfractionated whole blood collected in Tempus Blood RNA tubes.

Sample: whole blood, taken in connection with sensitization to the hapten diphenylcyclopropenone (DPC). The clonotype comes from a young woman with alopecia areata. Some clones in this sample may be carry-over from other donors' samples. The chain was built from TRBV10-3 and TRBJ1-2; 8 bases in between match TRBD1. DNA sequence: TGTGCCATCAGTAGAACAGGGGGCTATGGCTACACCTTC. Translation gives CAISRTGGYGYTF.